The clone carrying this T cell receptor beta chain was detected a few times. Its antigen is unknown. The data derive from a study of identical twins. General study points: Among out-of-frame alpha sequences shared by twins, low generation probability occurred in excess. Beta out-of-frame sequences showed weaker excess twin sharing.

In TCRdb, the 5' RACE reads were re-called with MiXCR into one record per CDR3 protein. Among about 660,000 distinct CDR3 sequences listed, 8.5% to 9.5% were seen once. The germline V gene encodes CDR1 LGHDT and CDR2 YNNKEL (reference sequence). The CDR3 extends over 14 amino acids. Losses at the gene ends were 2 bases for V and 2 bases for J; bases not matched to a gene: 2. The sample also formed part of further work on yellow fever vaccine responses in identical twins.

Sequences were obtained from PBMCs. This sequence was found in a woman aged 18-29 years in good health. This chain connects TRBV3-1 to TRBJ2-5; 7 nucleotides match TRBD1. Here the CDR3 reads CASSQYRGQETQYF. CDR3 in DNA: TGTGCCAGCAGCCAATACAGGGGTCAAGAGACCCAGTACTTC.